The entry below describes one TCR beta chain. Its cognate antigen is unknown. This sample was included in a study of T cell responses to AZD1222 COVID-19 vaccine. Study results and caveats: Reports indicate that nearly half of spike-specific TCRs are directed at unmutated variant regions.

Germline loops: CDR1 MNHEY, CDR2 SVGAGI. V was shortened by 4 bases and J by 6 bases, with 18 bases between the two germline ends. CDR3 length equals 15 residues. The assay was immunoSEQ multiplex PCR, and TCRdb's table has in-frame clones only and misses some. The sample carries about 140,000 clones, 80% to 90% recorded once. Sequenced here: peripheral blood, sampled on day 0 of AZD1222 vaccination. The receptor comes from an adult in good health. This sequence joins TRBV6-5 and TRBJ1-2; D gene ambiguous. In DNA, the CDR3 is TGTGCCAGCAGTTCGACACTTCTGGGGAGTAATGGCTACACCTTC. This gives the protein CASSSTLLGSNGYTF.